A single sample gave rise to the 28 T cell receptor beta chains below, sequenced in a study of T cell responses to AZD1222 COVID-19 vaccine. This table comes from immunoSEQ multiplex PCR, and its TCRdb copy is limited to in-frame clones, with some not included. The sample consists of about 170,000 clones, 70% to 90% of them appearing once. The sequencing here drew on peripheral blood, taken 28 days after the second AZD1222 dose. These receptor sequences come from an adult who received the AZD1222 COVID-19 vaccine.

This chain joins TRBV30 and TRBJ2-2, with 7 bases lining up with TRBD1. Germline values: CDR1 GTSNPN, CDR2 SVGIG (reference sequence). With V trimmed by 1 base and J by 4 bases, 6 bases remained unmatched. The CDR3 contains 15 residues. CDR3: CAWSAYRGSTGELFF. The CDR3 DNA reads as TGTGCCTGGAGTGCCTACAGGGGTAGCACCGGGGAGCTGTTTTTT.

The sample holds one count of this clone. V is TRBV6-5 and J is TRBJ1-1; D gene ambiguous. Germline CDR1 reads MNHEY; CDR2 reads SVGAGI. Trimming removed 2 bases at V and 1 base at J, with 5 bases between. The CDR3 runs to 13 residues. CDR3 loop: CASSYTSNTEAFF. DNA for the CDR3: TGTGCCAGCAGTTACACCTCGAACACTGAAGCTTTCTTT.

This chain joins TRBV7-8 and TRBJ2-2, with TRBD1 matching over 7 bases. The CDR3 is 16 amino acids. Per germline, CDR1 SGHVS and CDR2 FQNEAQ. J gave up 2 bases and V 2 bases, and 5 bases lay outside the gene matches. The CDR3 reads CASSLTGTANTGELFF. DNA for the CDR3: TGTGCCAGCAGCTTAACCGGGACAGCAAACACCGGGGAGCTGTTTTTT.

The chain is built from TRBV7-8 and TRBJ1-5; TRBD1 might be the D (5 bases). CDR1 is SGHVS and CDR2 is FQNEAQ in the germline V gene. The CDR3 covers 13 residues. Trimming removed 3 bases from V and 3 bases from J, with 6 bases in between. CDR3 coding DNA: TGTGCCAGCAGCTTGGGACCCAATCAGCCCCAGCATTTT. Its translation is CASSLGPNQPQHF.

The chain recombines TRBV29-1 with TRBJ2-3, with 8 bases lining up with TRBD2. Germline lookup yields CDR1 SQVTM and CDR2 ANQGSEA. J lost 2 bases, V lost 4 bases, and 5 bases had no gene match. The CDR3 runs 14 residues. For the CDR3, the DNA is TGCAGCGTTGGCGGGGGGCTCTACACAGATACGCAGTATTTT. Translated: CSVGGGLYTDTQYF.

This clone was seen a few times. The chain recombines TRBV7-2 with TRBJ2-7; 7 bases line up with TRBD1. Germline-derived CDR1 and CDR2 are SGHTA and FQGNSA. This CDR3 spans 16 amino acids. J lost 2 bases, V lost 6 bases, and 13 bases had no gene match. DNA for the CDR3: TGTGCCAGCAGTATTATTACAGGGGTACTAGCCTACGAGCAGTACTTC. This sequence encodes CASSIITGVLAYEQYF.

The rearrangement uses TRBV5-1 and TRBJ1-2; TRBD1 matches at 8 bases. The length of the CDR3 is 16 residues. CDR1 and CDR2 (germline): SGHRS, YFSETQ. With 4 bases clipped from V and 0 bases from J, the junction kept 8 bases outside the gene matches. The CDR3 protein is CASSLQGQGANYGYTF. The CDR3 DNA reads TGCGCCAGCAGCCTACAAGGACAGGGAGCTAACTATGGCTACACCTTC.

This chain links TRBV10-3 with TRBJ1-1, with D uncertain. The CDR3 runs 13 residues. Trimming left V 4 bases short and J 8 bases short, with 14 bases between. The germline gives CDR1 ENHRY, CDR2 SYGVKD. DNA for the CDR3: TGTGCCATCAGTGGCGAGGATAGGTGGGAAGCTTTCTTT. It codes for CAISGEDRWEAFF.

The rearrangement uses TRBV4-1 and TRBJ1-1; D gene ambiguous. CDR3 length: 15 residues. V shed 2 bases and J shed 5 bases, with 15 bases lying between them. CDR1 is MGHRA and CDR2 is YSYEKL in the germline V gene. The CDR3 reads CASSQYLAIRTEAFF. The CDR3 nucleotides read TGCGCCAGCAGCCAATATCTTGCTATACGGACTGAAGCTTTCTTT.

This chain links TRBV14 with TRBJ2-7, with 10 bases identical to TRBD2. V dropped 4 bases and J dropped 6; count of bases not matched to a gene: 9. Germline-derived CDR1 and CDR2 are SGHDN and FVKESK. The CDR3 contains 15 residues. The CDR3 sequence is CASSLLAGAWVEQYF. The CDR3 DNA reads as TGTGCCAGCAGCCTCCTAGCGGGGGCCTGGGTCGAGCAGTACTTC.

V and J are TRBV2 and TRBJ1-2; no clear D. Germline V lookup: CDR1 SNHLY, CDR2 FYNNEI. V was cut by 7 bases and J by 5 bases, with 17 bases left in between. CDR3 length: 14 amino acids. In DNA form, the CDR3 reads TGTGCCAGCACCCCGGGTCAAGCAAGGTATGGCTACACCTTC. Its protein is CASTPGQARYGYTF.

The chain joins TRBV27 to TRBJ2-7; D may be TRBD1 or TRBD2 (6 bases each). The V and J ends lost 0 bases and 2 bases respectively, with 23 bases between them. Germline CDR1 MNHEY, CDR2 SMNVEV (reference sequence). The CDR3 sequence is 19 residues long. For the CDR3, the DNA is TGTGCCAGCAGTTTATCCCAACCCACCCTCGGGGGCCCTACCTACGAGCAGTACTTC. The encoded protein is CASSLSQPTLGGPTYEQYF.

Here the CDR3 reads CASSLAAQGTIDGYTF. In DNA form, the CDR3 reads TGTGCCAGCAGCTTAGCCGCACAGGGGACCATCGACGGCTACACCTTC. The chain uses TRBV13 and TRBJ1-2; 7 nucleotides agree with TRBD1. Germline CDR1 is PRHDT and CDR2 is FYEKMQ (reference sequence). This CDR3 comprises 16 residues. After removal of 1 base from V and 8 bases from J, the junction contained 13 bases not matched to a gene.

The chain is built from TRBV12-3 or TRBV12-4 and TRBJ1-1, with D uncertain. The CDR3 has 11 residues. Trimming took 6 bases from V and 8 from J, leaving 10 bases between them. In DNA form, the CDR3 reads TGTGCCAGCAGCCGGCGATTAGAAGCTTTCTTT. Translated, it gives CASSRRLEAFF.

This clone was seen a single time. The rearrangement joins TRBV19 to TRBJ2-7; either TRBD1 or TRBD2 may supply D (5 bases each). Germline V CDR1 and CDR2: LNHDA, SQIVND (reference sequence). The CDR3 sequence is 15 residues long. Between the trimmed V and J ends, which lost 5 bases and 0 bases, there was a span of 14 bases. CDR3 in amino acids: CASSAAWGFSYEQYF. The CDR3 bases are TGTGCCAGTAGTGCGGCGTGGGGGTTCTCCTACGAGCAGTACTTC.

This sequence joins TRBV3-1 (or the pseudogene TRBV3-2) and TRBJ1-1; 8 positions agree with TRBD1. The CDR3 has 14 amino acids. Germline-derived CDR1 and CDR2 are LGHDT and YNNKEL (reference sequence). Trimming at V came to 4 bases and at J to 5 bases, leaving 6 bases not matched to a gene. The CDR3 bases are TGTGCCAGCAGCCTCTCGACAGGGGAGACTGAAGCTTTCTTT. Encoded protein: CASSLSTGETEAFF.

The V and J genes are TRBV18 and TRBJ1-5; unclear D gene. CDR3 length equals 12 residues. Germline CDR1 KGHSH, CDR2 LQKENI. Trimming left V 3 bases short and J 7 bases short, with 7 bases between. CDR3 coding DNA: TGTGCCAGCTCACCGGGAGTACAGCCCCAGCATTTT. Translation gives CASSPGVQPQHF.

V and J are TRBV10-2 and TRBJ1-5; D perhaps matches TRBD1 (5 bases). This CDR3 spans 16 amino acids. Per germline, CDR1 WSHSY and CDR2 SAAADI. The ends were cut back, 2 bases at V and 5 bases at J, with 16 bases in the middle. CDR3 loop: CASSEPSAGYHQPQHF. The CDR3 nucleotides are TGCGCCAGCAGTGAGCCCTCCGCAGGGTACCATCAGCCCCAGCATTTT.

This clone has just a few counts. The CDR3 loop reads CASSQEWGGTDTQYF. The CDR3 DNA sequence: TGTGCCAGCAGCCAAGAGTGGGGGGGCACAGATACGCAGTATTTT. The chain links TRBV4-2 to TRBJ2-3, with D perhaps matching TRBD2 (6 bases). There are 15 residues in the CDR3. V was clipped by 0 bases and J by 1 base, with 8 bases between them. Germline V CDR1 and CDR2: LGHNA, YNFKEQ.

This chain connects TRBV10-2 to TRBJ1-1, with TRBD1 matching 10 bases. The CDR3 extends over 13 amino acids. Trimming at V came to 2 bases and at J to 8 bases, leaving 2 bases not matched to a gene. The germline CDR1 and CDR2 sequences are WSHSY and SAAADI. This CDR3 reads CASSEGDRGEAFF. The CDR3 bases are TGCGCCAGCAGTGAGGGGGACAGGGGCGAAGCTTTCTTT.

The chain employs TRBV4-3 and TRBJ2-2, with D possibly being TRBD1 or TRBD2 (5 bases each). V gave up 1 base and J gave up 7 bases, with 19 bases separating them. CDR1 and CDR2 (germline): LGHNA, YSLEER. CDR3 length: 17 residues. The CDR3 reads CASSQVRDGPYLGELFF. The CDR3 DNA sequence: TGCGCCAGCAGCCAAGTCCGGGACGGTCCTTACCTCGGGGAGCTGTTTTTT.

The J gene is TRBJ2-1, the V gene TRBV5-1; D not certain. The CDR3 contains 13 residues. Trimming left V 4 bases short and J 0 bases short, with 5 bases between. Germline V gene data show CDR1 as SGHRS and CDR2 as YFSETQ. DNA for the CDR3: TGCGCCAGCAGCCTCCGCTCCTACAATGAGCAGTTCTTC. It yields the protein CASSLRSYNEQFF. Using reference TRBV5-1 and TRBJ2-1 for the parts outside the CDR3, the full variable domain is KAGVTQTPRYLIKTRGQQVTLSCSPISGHRSVSWYQQTPGQGLQFLFEYFSETQRNKGNFPGRFSGRQFSNSRSEMNVSTLELGDSALYLCASSLRSYNEQFFGPGTRLTVL.

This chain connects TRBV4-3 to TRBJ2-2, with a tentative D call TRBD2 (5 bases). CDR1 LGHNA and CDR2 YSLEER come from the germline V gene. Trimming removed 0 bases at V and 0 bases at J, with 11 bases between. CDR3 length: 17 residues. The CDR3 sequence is CASSQDPPGANTGELFF. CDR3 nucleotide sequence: TGCGCCAGCAGCCAAGATCCCCCCGGGGCGAACACCGGGGAGCTGTTTTTT.

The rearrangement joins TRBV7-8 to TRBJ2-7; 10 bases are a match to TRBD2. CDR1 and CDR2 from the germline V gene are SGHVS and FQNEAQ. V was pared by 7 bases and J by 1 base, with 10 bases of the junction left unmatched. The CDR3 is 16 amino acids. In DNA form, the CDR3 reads TGTGCCAGCACTGGTTCTATAGCGGGGGGATCCTACGAGCAGTACTTC. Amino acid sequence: CASTGSIAGGSYEQYF.

The CDR3 reads CASTEGVDTQYF. Written as DNA, the CDR3 is TGTGCCAGCACCGAAGGAGTGGATACGCAGTATTTT. V and J are TRBV25-1 and TRBJ2-3; D gene uncertain. CDR3 length equals 12 residues. Germline V gene sequence: CDR1 MGHDK, CDR2 SYGVNS. The V end was cut by 7 bases, the J end by 6 bases, with 11 bases between.

CDR3 in DNA: TGTGCCAGCAGTTACTCTGGACAGGAGCTGAATCAGCCCCAGCATTTT. Encoded protein: CASSYSGQELNQPQHF. The chain has TRBV6-5 and TRBJ1-5; TRBD1 aligns across 7 bases. The V gene end was trimmed by 0 bases and the J gene end by 4 bases; junction bases not matched to a gene: 6. The germline V gene has CDR1 MNHEY and CDR2 SVGAGI. The CDR3 is 16 amino acids.

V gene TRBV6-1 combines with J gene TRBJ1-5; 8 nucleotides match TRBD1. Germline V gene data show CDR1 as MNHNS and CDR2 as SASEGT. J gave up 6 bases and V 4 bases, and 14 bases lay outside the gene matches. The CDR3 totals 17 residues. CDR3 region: CASSGQGARGLSQPQHF. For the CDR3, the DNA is TGTGCCAGCAGTGGCCAAGGGGCCAGGGGGCTAAGTCAGCCCCAGCATTTT.

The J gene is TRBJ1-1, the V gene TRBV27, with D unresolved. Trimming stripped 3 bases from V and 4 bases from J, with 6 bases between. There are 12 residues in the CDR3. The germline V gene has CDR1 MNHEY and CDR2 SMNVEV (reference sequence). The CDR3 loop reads CASSFSGTEAFF. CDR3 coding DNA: TGTGCCAGCAGTTTCTCGGGCACTGAAGCTTTCTTT.